Detailed here is one T cell receptor (beta chain). What it binds is not known. This specimen belongs to a study of cytomegalovirus exposure and HLA in healthy donors. Looking at the study overall: HLA-typed donors were the source of 86 million or so unique TCRs held in an early data release. Notes on the study in general: High specificity and sensitivity for cytomegalovirus status were reported for the classifier. In an earlier analysis, productive rearrangement rates for most beta V segments clustered near 87% or 30%.

The CDR3 loop spans 14 amino acids. V shed 4 bases and J 6 bases; nucleotides not matched to a gene: 1. The germline CDR1 and CDR2 sequences are SEHNR and FQNEAQ (reference sequence). Every donor was a healthy person donating bone marrow. The PCR had 60 Vbeta and 13 Jbeta primers. This table comes from immunoSEQ multiplex PCR, and its TCRdb copy is limited to in-frame clones, with some not included. The sample yields approximately 180,000 clones, around 87% seen once. This clonotype was obtained from a woman aged 18-30 years in good health and CMV-seronegative. The chain joins TRBV7-9 to TRBJ1-4, with 11 positions matching TRBD1. Sequencing was performed on PBMCs. The CDR3 nucleotides are TGTGCCAGCAGCTCGGGACAGGGGGATGAAAAACTGTTTTTT. It yields the protein CASSSGQGDEKLFF.